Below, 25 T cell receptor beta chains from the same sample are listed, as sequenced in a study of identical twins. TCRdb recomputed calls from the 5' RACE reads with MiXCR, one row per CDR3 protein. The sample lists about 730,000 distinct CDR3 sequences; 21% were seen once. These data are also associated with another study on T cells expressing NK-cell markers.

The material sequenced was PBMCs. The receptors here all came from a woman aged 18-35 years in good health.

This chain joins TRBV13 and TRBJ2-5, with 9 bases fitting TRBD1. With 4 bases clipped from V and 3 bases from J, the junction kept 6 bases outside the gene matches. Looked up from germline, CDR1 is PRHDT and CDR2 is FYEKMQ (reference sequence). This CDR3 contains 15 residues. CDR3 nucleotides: TGTGCCAGCAGCTCCGGGACAGGGACAAAAGAGACCCAGTACTTC. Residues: CASSSGTGTKETQYF.

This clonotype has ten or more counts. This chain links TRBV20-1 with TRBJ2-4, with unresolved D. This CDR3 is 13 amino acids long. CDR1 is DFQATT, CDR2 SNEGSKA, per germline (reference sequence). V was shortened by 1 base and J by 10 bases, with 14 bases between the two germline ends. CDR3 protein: CSARGSGIGIQYF. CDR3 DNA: TGCAGTGCTAGAGGATCAGGCATAGGGATTCAGTACTTC.

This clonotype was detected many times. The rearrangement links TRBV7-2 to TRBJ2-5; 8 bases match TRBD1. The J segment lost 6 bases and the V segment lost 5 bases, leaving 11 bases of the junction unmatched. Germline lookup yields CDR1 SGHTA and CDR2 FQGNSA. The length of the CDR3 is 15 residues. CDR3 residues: CASSHGQGMRKTQYF. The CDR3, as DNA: TGTGCCAGCAGCCACGGACAGGGTATGAGGAAGACCCAGTACTTC.

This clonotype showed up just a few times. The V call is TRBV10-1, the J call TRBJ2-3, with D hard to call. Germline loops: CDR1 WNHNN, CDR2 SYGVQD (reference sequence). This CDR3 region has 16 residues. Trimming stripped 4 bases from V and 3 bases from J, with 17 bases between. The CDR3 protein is CASSGAPGQRTDTQYF. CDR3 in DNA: TGCGCCAGCAGTGGGGCCCCCGGGCAAAGGACAGATACGCAGTATTTT.

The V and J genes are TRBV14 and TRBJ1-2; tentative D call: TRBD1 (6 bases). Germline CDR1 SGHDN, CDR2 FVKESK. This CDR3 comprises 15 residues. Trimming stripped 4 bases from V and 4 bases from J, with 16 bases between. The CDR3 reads CASSRTGARAYGYTF. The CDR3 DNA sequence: TGTGCCAGCAGCCGGACGGGGGCGAGGGCCTATGGCTACACCTTC. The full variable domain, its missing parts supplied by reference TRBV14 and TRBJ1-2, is EAGVTQFPSHSVIEKGQTVTLRCDPISGHDNLYWYRRVMGKEIKFLLHFVKESKQDESGMPNNRFLAERTGGTYSTLKVQPAELEDSGVYFCASSRTGARAYGYTFGSGTRLTVV.

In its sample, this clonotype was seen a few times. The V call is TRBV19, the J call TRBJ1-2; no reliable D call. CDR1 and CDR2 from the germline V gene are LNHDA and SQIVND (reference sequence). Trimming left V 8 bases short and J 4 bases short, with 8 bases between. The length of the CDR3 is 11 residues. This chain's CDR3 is CASAWGYGYTF. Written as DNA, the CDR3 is TGTGCCAGTGCGTGGGGCTATGGCTACACCTTC.

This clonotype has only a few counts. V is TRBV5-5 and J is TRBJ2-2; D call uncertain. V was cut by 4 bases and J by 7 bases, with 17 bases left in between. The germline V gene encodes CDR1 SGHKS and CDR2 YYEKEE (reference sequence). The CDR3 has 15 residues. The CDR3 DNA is TGTGCCAGCAGCCTTAACCGGGCCCGGAACGGGGAGCTGTTTTTT. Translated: CASSLNRARNGELFF.

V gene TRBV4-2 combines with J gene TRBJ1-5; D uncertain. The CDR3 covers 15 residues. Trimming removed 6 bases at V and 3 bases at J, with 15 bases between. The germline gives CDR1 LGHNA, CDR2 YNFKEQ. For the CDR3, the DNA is TGTGCCAGCAGTCAGGCAAGGAGTGCCAATCAGCCCCAGCATTTT. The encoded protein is CASSQARSANQPQHF.

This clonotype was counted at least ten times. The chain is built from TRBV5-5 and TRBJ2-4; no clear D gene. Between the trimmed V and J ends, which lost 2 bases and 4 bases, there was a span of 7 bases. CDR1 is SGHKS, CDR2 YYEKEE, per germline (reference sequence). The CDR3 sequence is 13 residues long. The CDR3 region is CASSFGGKNIQYF. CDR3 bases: TGTGCCAGCAGCTTCGGTGGGAAAAACATTCAGTACTTC.

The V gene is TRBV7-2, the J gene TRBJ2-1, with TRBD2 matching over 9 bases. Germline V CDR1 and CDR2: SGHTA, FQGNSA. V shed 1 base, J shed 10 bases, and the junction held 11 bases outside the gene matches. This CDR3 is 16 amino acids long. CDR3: CASSLGLAGPGEEQFF. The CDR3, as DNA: TGTGCCAGCAGCTTAGGCCTAGCGGGGCCCGGGGAAGAGCAGTTCTTC.

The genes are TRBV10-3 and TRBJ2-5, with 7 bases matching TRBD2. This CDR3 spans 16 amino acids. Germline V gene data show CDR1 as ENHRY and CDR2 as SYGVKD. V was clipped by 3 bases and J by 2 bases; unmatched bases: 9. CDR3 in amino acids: CAISDLTGGKQETQYF. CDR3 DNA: TGTGCCATCAGTGACCTAACCGGGGGGAAACAAGAGACCCAGTACTTC.

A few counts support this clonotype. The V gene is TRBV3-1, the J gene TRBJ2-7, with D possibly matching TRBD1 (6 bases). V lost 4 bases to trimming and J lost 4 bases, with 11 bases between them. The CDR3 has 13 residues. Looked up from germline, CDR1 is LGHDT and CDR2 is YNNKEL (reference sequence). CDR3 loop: CASSRTDKYEQYF. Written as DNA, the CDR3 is TGTGCCAGCAGCCGGACAGACAAGTACGAGCAGTACTTC.

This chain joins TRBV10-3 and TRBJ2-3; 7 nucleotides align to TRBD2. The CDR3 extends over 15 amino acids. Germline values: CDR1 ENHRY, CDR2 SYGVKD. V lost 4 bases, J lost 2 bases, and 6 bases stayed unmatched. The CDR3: CAISGGGLPTDTQYF. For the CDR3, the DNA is TGTGCCATCAGTGGGGGGGGACTACCCACAGATACGCAGTATTTT.

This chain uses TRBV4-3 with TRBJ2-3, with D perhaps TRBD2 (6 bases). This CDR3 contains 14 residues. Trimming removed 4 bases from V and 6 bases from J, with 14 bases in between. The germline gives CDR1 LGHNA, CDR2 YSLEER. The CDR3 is CASSPGLRVDTQYF. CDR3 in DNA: TGCGCCAGCAGCCCGGGACTTCGTGTGGATACGCAGTATTTT.

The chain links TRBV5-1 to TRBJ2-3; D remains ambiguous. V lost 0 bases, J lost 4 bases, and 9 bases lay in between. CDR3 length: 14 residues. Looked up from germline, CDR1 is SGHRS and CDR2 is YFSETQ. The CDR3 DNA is TGCGCCAGCAGCTTGGCCACGGGCCCAGATACGCAGTATTTT. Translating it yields CASSLATGPDTQYF.

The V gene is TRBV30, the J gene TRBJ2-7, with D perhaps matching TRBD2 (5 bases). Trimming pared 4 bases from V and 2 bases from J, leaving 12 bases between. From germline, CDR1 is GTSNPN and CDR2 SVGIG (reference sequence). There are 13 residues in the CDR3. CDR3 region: CAWTVRATYEQYF. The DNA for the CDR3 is TGTGCCTGGACCGTGAGGGCCACCTACGAGCAGTACTTC.

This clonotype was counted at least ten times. The CDR3 DNA reads TGCGCCAGCACCCTGACAGGTCCCACCGGGGAGCTGTTTTTT. As protein: CASTLTGPTGELFF. This rearrangement joins TRBV5-1 to TRBJ2-2; maybe TRBD1 (6 bases). Germline V gene lookup returns CDR1 SGHRS and CDR2 YFSETQ. The length of the CDR3 is 14 residues. Trimming took off 6 bases at V and 4 bases at J, with 13 bases between the two ends.

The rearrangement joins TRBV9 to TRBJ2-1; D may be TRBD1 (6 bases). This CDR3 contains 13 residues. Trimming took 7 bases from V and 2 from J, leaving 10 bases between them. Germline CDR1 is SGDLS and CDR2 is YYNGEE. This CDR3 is CASQGQPYNEQFF. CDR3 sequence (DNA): TGTGCCAGCCAAGGACAGCCCTACAATGAGCAGTTCTTC.

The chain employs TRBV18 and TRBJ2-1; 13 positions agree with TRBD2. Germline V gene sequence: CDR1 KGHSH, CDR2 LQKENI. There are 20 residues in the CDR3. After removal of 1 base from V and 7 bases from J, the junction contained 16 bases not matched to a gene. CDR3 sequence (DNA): TGTGCCAGCTCACCACGACTAGCGGGGGGCCCCCCACTGAGGTGGAATGAGCAGTTCTTC. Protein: CASSPRLAGGPPLRWNEQFF.

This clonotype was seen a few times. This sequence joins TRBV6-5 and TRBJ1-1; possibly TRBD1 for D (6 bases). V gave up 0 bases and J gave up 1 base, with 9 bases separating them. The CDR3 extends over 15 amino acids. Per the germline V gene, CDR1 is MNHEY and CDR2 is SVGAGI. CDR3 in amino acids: CASSYSPGANTEAFF. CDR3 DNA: TGTGCCAGCAGTTACTCCCCAGGGGCGAACACTGAAGCTTTCTTT.

The CDR3 DNA follows: TGCGCCAGCAGCCCACGAACTAGCGTTGAGCAGTTCTTC. This codes for CASSPRTSVEQFF. The chain has TRBV4-3 and TRBJ2-1, with TRBD2 matching 7 bases. This CDR3 is built from 13 residues. The V and J ends lost 4 bases and 9 bases, in that order; junction bases with no gene match: 6. Per the germline V gene, CDR1 is LGHNA and CDR2 is YSLEER.

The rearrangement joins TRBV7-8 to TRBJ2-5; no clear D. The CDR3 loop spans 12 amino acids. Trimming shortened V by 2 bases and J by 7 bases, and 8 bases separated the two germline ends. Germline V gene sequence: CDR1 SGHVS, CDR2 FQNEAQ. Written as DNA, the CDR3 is TGTGCCAGCAGCTTACCCGGGTCGACCCAGTACTTC. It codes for CASSLPGSTQYF.

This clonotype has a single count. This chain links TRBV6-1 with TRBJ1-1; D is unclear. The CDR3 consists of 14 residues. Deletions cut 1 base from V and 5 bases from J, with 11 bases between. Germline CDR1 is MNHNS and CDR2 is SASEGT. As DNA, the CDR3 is TGTGCCAGCAGTGAAGTGACCGGCAGAACTGAAGCTTTCTTT. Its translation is CASSEVTGRTEAFF.

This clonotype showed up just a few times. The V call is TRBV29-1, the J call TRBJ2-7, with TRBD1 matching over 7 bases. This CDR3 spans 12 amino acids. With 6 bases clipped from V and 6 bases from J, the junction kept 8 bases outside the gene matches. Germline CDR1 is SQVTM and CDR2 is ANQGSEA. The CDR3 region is CSVGQVSTEQYF. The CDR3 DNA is TGCAGCGTCGGACAGGTATCTACCGAGCAGTACTTC.

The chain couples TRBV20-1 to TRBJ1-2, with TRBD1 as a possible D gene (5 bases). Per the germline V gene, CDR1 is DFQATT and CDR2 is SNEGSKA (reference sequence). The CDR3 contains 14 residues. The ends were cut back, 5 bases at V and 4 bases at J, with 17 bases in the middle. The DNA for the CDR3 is TGCAGTGCTGGGCCGATGGGGGTGGGCTATGGCTACACCTTC. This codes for CSAGPMGVGYGYTF.